The clone carrying this T cell receptor beta chain was counted only a few times. Its specificity is not known. Germline-derived CDR1 and CDR2 are MGHRA and YSYEKL. Trimming took 4 bases from V and 7 from J, leaving 14 bases between them. This CDR3 region has 13 residues. These data originate in a study of cytomegalovirus exposure and HLA in healthy donors. At the level of the study: It was reported in a later analysis that the same platform had been used for the 120 validation repertoires as for the 666 first-cohort repertoires. Study-wide points: Using the classifier, cytomegalovirus status was reportedly diagnosed with high specificity and sensitivity.

Assay used: immunoSEQ multiplex PCR; TCRdb lists only in-frame clones, some missing. The sample has 260,000 or so clones, around 87% seen once. The sequenced sample consisted of PBMCs. The TCR originated in a woman between 18 and 29 years old in good health and CMV-seronegative. V usage is TRBV4-1 and J usage is TRBJ2-7; TRBD2 is a possible D gene (6 bases). The CDR3 region has the DNA TGCGCCAGCAGCCCTGCGGGGTGGGGTGAGCAGTACTTC. Translated, it gives CASSPAGWGEQYF.